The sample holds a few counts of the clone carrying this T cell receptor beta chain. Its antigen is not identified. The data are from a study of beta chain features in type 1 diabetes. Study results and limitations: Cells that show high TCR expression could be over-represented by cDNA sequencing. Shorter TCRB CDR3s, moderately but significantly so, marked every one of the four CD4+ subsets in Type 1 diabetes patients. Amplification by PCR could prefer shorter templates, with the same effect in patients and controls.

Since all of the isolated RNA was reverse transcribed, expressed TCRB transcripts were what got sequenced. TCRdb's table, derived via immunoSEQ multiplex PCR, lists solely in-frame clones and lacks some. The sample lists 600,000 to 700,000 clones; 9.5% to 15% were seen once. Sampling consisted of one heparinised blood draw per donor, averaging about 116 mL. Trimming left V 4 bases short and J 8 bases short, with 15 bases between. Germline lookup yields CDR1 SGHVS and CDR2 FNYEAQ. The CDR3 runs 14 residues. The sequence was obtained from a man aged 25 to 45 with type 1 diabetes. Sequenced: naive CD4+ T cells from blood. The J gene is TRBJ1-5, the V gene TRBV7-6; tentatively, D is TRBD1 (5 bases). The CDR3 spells CASSSQTRGEPQHF. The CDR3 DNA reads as TGTGCCAGCAGCTCGCAAACTAGGGGCGAGCCCCAGCATTTT. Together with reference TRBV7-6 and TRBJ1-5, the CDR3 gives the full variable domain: GAGVSQSPRYKVTKRGQDVALRCDPISGHVSLYWYRQALGQGPEFLTYFNYEAQQDKSGLPNDRFSAERPEGSISTLTIQRTEQRDSAMYRCASSSQTRGEPQHFGDGTRLSIL.